What follows is one T cell receptor (beta chain) and its context. Its antigen is still unknown. The data are from a study of response to subunit inactivated influenza vaccine. CDR3 size: 14 residues. Trimming took off 5 bases at V and 3 bases at J, with 12 bases between the two ends. Germline CDR1 MNHEY, CDR2 SMNVEV (reference sequence). Study-wide points: The authors put forward the suggestion that each seasonal influenza vaccination may bring in only a limited number of new T cells.

TCRdb reprocessed the RT-PCR reads via MiXCR and lists one record per CDR3 protein. The data contain under 950,000 distinct CDR3 sequences, around 20% of them seen just once; the ten biggest clones take up roughly 10%. The sequencing here drew on PBMCs from blood, taken 5 days after vaccination. The chain carries TRBV27 and TRBJ2-3, with D uncertain. This TCR was recovered from a man in his fifties or sixties who received an inactivated influenza vaccine. The CDR3 region has the DNA TGTGCCAGCAGTGCCGAGATTGGGACAGATACGCAGTATTTT. Its translation: CASSAEIGTDTQYF.